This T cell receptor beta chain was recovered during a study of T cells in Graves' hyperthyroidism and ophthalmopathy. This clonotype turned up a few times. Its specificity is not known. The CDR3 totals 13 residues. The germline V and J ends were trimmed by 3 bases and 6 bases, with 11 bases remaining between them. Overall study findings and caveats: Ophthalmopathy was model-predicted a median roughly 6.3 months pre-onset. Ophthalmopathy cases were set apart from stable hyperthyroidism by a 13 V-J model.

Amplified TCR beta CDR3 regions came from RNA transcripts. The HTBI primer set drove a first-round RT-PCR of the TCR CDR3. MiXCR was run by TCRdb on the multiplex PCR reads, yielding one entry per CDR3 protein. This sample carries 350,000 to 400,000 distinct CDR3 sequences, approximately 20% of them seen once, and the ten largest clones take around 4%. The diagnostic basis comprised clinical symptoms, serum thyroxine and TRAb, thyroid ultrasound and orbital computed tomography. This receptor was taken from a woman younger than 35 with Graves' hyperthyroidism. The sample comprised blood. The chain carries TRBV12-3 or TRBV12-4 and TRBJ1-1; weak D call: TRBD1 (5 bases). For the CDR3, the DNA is TGTGCCAGCAGTTTTCGGGGGAATCCTGAAGCTTTCTTT. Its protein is CASSFRGNPEAFF.